The 28 T cell receptor beta chains listed next were all sequenced from one sample in a study of blood T cell repertoires in COVID-19. Profiled with immunoSEQ multiplex PCR; TCRdb holds only in-frame clones, not every one. The sample has some 220,000 clones, about 79% seen once. The material sequenced was peripheral blood. These receptors originate from a man between 45 and 60 years old with active or convalescent COVID-19.

This clone occurred a few times. The rearrangement uses TRBV6-2 or TRBV6-3 and TRBJ1-5; D unclear. Germline V gene data show CDR1 as MNHEY and CDR2 as SVGEGT. The CDR3 contains 14 residues. The V gene lost 0 bases and the J gene lost 6 bases, with 9 bases spanning the gap. For the CDR3, the DNA is TGTGCCAGCAGTTACTCGGGCGCGATTCAGCCCCAGCATTTT. Translation: CASSYSGAIQPQHF.

This sequence joins TRBV7-6 and TRBJ2-5; D ambiguous. Per the germline V gene, CDR1 is SGHVS and CDR2 is FNYEAQ. The CDR3 is made up of 13 amino acids. V lost 3 bases to trimming and J lost 5 bases, with 10 bases between them. The CDR3: CASSFSRTETQYF. The CDR3 DNA follows: TGTGCCAGCAGCTTCAGTCGAACCGAGACCCAGTACTTC.

This chain connects TRBV21-1 to TRBJ2-5; the table's D call TRBD1 went unverified against the DNA. TRBV21-1 is labeled a pseudogene. The CDR3 is made up of 14 amino acids. The DNA for the CDR3 is TGTGCCAGGAGCCAATTAAGACAACAAGAGACCCAGTACTTC. This gives the protein CARSQLRQQETQYF.

J is TRBJ2-7 and V is TRBV5-5; TRBD2 matches 11 bases. Trimming removed 4 bases from V and 0 bases from J; junction bases left unmatched: 6. Germline values: CDR1 SGHKS, CDR2 YYEKEE (reference sequence). CDR3 length equals 16 residues. As DNA, the CDR3 is TGTGCCAGCAGCCTGGGACTAGCGGTTAACTCCTACGAGCAGTACTTC. It specifies CASSLGLAVNSYEQYF.

The gene calls are TRBV28 and TRBJ1-5, with D perhaps matching TRBD1 (6 bases). Trimming took 6 bases from V and 4 from J, leaving 10 bases between them. The CDR3 is 13 amino acids. Germline values: CDR1 MDHEN, CDR2 SYDVKM. The CDR3 region is CASRLQGNQPQHF. CDR3 bases: TGTGCCAGCAGACTGCAGGGGAATCAGCCCCAGCATTTT.

The V gene is TRBV7-9, the J gene TRBJ2-1; 9 nucleotides align to TRBD2. Germline V CDR1 and CDR2: SEHNR, FQNEAQ (reference sequence). The length of the CDR3 is 16 residues. V dropped 5 bases and J dropped 2; count of bases not matched to a gene: 7. CDR3 residues: CASSPRGGRAYNEQFF. The CDR3 region has the DNA TGTGCCAGCAGCCCGAGGGGCGGGAGGGCCTACAATGAGCAGTTCTTC.

V is TRBV6-5 and J is TRBJ1-5; no firm D call. Looked up from germline, CDR1 is MNHEY and CDR2 is SVGAGI. With 6 bases removed from V and 0 bases from J, the gap between germline ends came to 12 bases. This CDR3 contains 15 residues. In nucleotides, the CDR3 is TGTGCCAGCAGCTTCACAGAATATAGCAATCAGCCCCAGCATTTT. It specifies CASSFTEYSNQPQHF.

The genes are TRBV6-5 and TRBJ2-6; no clear D. The CDR3 runs to 14 residues. Germline V CDR1 and CDR2: MNHEY, SVGAGI. V lost 10 bases to trimming and J lost 0 bases, with 10 bases between them. The CDR3 DNA reads as TGTGCCACCTCTGTGAGCTCTGGGGCCAACGTCCTGACTTTC. Translation: CATSVSSGANVLTF.

This clone was seen only a few times. The J gene is TRBJ1-2, the V gene TRBV6-5, with D hard to call. V lost 5 bases and J lost 1, with 5 bases in between. Germline CDR1 reads MNHEY; CDR2 reads SVGAGI. The CDR3 extends over 12 amino acids. CDR3 bases: TGTGCCAGCAGTCCGTATAACTATGGCTACACCTTC. It yields the protein CASSPYNYGYTF.

This sequence joins TRBV9 and TRBJ2-2; D might be TRBD1 (6 bases). Trimming took 0 bases from V and 1 from J, leaving 10 bases between them. Germline CDR1 reads SGDLS; CDR2 reads YYNGEE. CDR3 length: 16 amino acids. CDR3 sequence: CASSVDGGLNTGELFF. In DNA form, the CDR3 reads TGTGCCAGCAGCGTAGATGGGGGCTTGAACACCGGGGAGCTGTTTTTT.

The chain has TRBV4-2 and TRBJ1-1; 8 bases agree with TRBD1. CDR3 size: 16 residues. The J segment lost 3 bases and the V segment lost 4 bases, leaving 10 bases of the junction unmatched. The V gene's germline CDR1 is LGHNA and CDR2 YNFKEQ. The CDR3 spells CASSPEWGTGYTEAFF. The CDR3 DNA reads as TGTGCCAGCAGCCCTGAGTGGGGGACAGGTTACACTGAAGCTTTCTTT.

The chain links TRBV5-5 to TRBJ1-3, with TRBD1 matching 7 bases. J lost 4 bases, V lost 4 bases, and 11 bases had no gene match. The CDR3 contains 16 residues. CDR1 and CDR2 from the germline V gene are SGHKS and YYEKEE (reference sequence). The CDR3: CASSLTGTARGNTIYF. The CDR3 DNA follows: TGTGCCAGCAGCCTAACGGGGACAGCCAGAGGAAACACCATATATTTT. The full variable domain, rest sourced from reference TRBV5-5 and TRBJ1-3, is DAGVTQSPTHLIKTRGQQVTLRCSPISGHKSVSWYQQVLGQGPQFIFQYYEKEERGRGNFPDRFSARQFPNYSSELNVNALLLGDSALYLCASSLTGTARGNTIYFGEGSWLTVV.

The chain carries TRBV18 and TRBJ2-5; a weak D match, TRBD2 (5 bases). The germline V gene has CDR1 KGHSH and CDR2 LQKENI. V dropped 0 bases and J dropped 5 bases, with 25 bases sitting between them. This CDR3 region has 19 residues. The DNA of the CDR3 is TGTGCCAGCTCACCACCCCGGATCCAGCGGCAGGATCTTCGGGAGACCCAGTACTTC. This encodes CASSPPRIQRQDLRETQYF.

The chain is built from TRBV2 and TRBJ1-4; D is possibly TRBD1 (5 bases). The germline gives CDR1 SNHLY, CDR2 FYNNEI. Trimming removed 1 base at V and 6 bases at J, with 6 bases between. The CDR3 has 13 residues. Written as DNA, the CDR3 is TGTGCCAGCAGTGAAGTGACAGATGAAAAACTGTTTTTT. Protein: CASSEVTDEKLFF.

This clone was seen at least ten times. The V and J genes are TRBV7-9 and TRBJ2-7; D call uncertain. The CDR3 loop spans 17 amino acids. Looked up from germline, CDR1 is SEHNR and CDR2 is FQNEAQ (reference sequence). Trimming left V 1 base short and J 2 bases short, with 18 bases between. In nucleotides, the CDR3 is TGTGCCAGCAGCTTAGGACTGGAAAGCAAGTCCACCTACGAGCAGTACTTC. Translation: CASSLGLESKSTYEQYF.

J is TRBJ2-3 and V is TRBV11-2; D is uncertain. The CDR3 totals 18 residues. From germline, CDR1 is SGHAT and CDR2 FQNNGV. With 3 bases removed from V and 5 bases from J, the gap between germline ends came to 24 bases. The chain's CDR3 is CASSFRFMSGQLLDTQYF. The CDR3 region has the DNA TGTGCCAGCAGCTTTAGGTTTATGTCAGGCCAACTTCTAGATACGCAGTATTTT.

The V call is TRBV7-9, the J call TRBJ1-2, with 7 bases aligning to TRBD1. Germline V gene data show CDR1 as SEHNR and CDR2 as FQNEAQ (reference sequence). The CDR3 sequence is 16 residues long. The V and J ends lost 3 bases and 2 bases, in that order; junction bases with no gene match: 9. The CDR3 spells CASSLADRIGNYGYTF. DNA for the CDR3: TGTGCCAGCAGCTTGGCGGACAGGATAGGGAACTATGGCTACACCTTC.

V is TRBV28 and J is TRBJ1-4; 8 bases agree with TRBD1. This CDR3 region has 15 residues. Germline V gives CDR1 MDHEN, CDR2 SYDVKM. With 5 bases clipped from V and 7 bases from J, the junction kept 9 bases outside the gene matches. In nucleotides, the CDR3 is TGTGCCAGCAGTCCTGCAGGGGGCAGGCTTGAAAAACTGTTTTTT. Its translation: CASSPAGGRLEKLFF. Based on the CDR3 plus reference TRBV28 and TRBJ1-4, the full variable domain is DVKVTQSSRYLVKRTGEKVFLECVQDMDHENMFWYRQDPGLGLRLIYFSYDVKMKEKGDIPEGYSVSREKKERFSLILESASTNQTSMYLCASSPAGGRLEKLFFGSGTQLSVL.

This clone was seen a few times. The J gene is TRBJ1-5, the V gene TRBV12-3 or TRBV12-4, with unresolved D. The ends were cut back, 0 bases at V and 4 bases at J, with 4 bases in the middle. The CDR3 is 13 residues long. CDR3 residues: CASSLAQNQPQHF. DNA for the CDR3: TGTGCCAGCAGTTTAGCGCAGAATCAGCCCCAGCATTTT.

The rearrangement joins TRBV19 to TRBJ1-5; D gene unclear. Germline V gene lookup returns CDR1 LNHDA and CDR2 SQIVND (reference sequence). V lost 0 bases and J lost 0, with 12 bases in between. The CDR3 length is 17 residues. CDR3 region: CASSIDTRLTSNQPQHF. As DNA, the CDR3 is TGTGCCAGTAGTATAGACACCAGGTTAACTAGCAATCAGCCCCAGCATTTT.

The gene calls are TRBV28 and TRBJ1-1; the match to TRBD1 covers 7 bases. Losses at the gene ends were 4 bases for V and 1 base for J; bases not matched to a gene: 3. CDR1 and CDR2 from the germline V gene are MDHEN and SYDVKM. There are 14 residues in the CDR3. The CDR3 nucleotides are TGTGCCAGCAGTTCCGACAGGGCGAACACTGAAGCTTTCTTT. Protein: CASSSDRANTEAFF.

The J gene is TRBJ1-3, the V gene TRBV28; no reliable D call. CDR1 is MDHEN, CDR2 SYDVKM, per germline. V lost 5 bases and J lost 2, with 7 bases in between. This CDR3 is 13 amino acids long. CDR3: CASSGPPGNTIYF. For the CDR3, the DNA is TGTGCCAGCAGTGGGCCCCCTGGAAACACCATATATTTT.

The chain links TRBV2 to TRBJ2-5; 9 bases fit TRBD2. Trimming at V came to 10 bases and at J to 3 bases, leaving 3 bases not matched to a gene. Germline V gene lookup returns CDR1 SNHLY and CDR2 FYNNEI. The CDR3 is 12 residues long. The CDR3 coding sequence is TGTGCCACAGGACTAGCGAAAGAGACCCAGTACTTC. This sequence encodes CATGLAKETQYF.

This clone was detected once. The chain links TRBV13 to TRBJ2-7, with 8 nucleotides matching TRBD2. Germline-derived CDR1 and CDR2 are PRHDT and FYEKMQ (reference sequence). CDR3 length: 16 amino acids. The V gene end was trimmed by 5 bases and the J gene end by 3 bases; junction bases not matched to a gene: 12. The CDR3 coding sequence is TGTGCCAGCAGCGATTTTGGCGGGAGGAAAAACTACGAGCAGTACTTC. Protein sequence: CASSDFGGRKNYEQYF.

The V and J genes are TRBV27 and TRBJ2-7; TRBD1 is a possible D gene (6 bases). The ends were cut back, 6 bases at V and 0 bases at J, with 9 bases in the middle. Germline lookup yields CDR1 MNHEY and CDR2 SMNVEV (reference sequence). The CDR3 is made up of 13 amino acids. CDR3 DNA: TGTGCCAGCAGCCTCAGGGGCTCCTACGAGCAGTACTTC. This gives the protein CASSLRGSYEQYF.

V and J are TRBV10-2 and TRBJ2-1; D ambiguous. In germline, CDR1 is WSHSY, CDR2 SAAADI. Between the trimmed V and J ends, which lost 4 bases and 10 bases, there was a span of 8 bases. The CDR3 is 11 amino acids. As DNA, the CDR3 is TGCGCCAGCAGTGCCCTCGTAGAGCAGTTCTTC. It is translated as CASSALVEQFF.

This chain uses TRBV5-1 with TRBJ2-3; 9 bases line up with TRBD1. The CDR3 is 14 amino acids. In germline, CDR1 is SGHRS, CDR2 YFSETQ. The V gene end was trimmed by 8 bases and the J gene end by 6 bases; junction bases not matched to a gene: 10. As DNA, the CDR3 is TGCGCCAGTTCGCCGGGACAGGGTATGGATACGCAGTATTTT. Its protein product is CASSPGQGMDTQYF.

V usage is TRBV9 and J usage is TRBJ2-2; 9 positions match TRBD2. The germline CDR1 and CDR2 sequences are SGDLS and YYNGEE. Trimming removed 2 bases from V and 7 bases from J; junction bases left unmatched: 12. The CDR3 is 17 amino acids. As DNA, the CDR3 is TGTGCCAGCAGCGTTTTCTCGAGCGGGGGGTCTGTCGGGGAGCTGTTTTTT. This sequence encodes CASSVFSSGGSVGELFF. The full variable domain, with the rest looked up from reference TRBV9 and TRBJ2-2, is DSGVTQTPKHLITATGQRVTLRCSPRSGDLSVYWYQQSLDQGLQFLIQYYNGEERAKGNILERFSAQQFPDLHSELNLSSLELGDSALYFCASSVFSSGGSVGELFFGEGSRLTVL.